The 20 T cell receptor beta chains below come from one sample, sequenced in a study of blood T cell repertoires in COVID-19 (dated by TCRdb to the early 2020s). To prepare the library, the immunoSEQ multiplex PCR assay was applied. TCRdb limited this immuneACCESS table to in-frame rearrangements with V and J called. A share of clones is missing; checked studies link under half to unresolved V genes, and the rest is unexplained. Within this sample are just over 15,000 clones, with 80% of them counted one time only. 15% to 20% of the sample goes to the ten largest clones. What was sequenced was peripheral blood. The receptors here all came from a human donor in a cohort sampled during active COVID-19.

This clone ranks as medium-sized. V usage is TRBV6-2 or TRBV6-3 and J usage is TRBJ2-1; 14 nucleotides align to TRBD2. Germline V gene lookup returns CDR1 MNHEY and CDR2 SVGEGT. The trim removed 2 bases at V and 2 bases at J, leaving 11 bases unmatched. This CDR3 region has 20 residues. DNA of the CDR3: TGTGCCAGCAGTTACGCGGCCGGGACTAGCGGGAGTTTCGCCTACAATGAGCAGTTCTTC. Encoded protein: CASSYAAGTSGSFAYNEQFF.

This clone has only one observation. The V gene is TRBV11-2, the J gene TRBJ2-7; D perhaps matches TRBD1 (6 bases). The V gene lost 4 bases and the J gene lost 3 bases, with 19 bases spanning the gap. The CDR3 spans 16 residues. Looked up from germline, CDR1 is SGHAT and CDR2 is FQNNGV. The CDR3 is CASSSLPGHLFYEQYF. CDR3 DNA sequence: TGTGCCAGCAGCTCACTCCCGGGACATCTTTTCTACGAGCAGTACTTC.

The rearrangement links TRBV25-1 to TRBJ2-7, with a weak D call TRBD2 (5 bases). Per germline, CDR1 MGHDK and CDR2 SYGVNS. The CDR3 extends over 14 amino acids. V dropped 4 bases and J dropped 2 bases, with 12 bases sitting between them. The CDR3 DNA follows: TGTGCCAGCAGTGCTGACGCGGGCGCCTACGAGCAGTACTTC. Translating gives CASSADAGAYEQYF.

The chain links TRBV5-1 to TRBJ2-1; 10 positions agree with TRBD2. This CDR3 is built from 15 residues. Unmatched junction bases numbered 5, after V lost 0 bases and J lost 8 bases. Germline V gene data show CDR1 as SGHRS and CDR2 as YFSETQ. DNA for the CDR3: TGCGCCAGCAGCTTGGAACTAGCGGGACGAGATGAGCAGTTCTTC. Amino acids: CASSLELAGRDEQFF.

This clone has only one observation. This CDR3 is CATGQTGRAEKLFF. In DNA, the CDR3 is TGTGCCACGGGACAGACAGGGCGGGCTGAAAAACTGTTTTTT. The J gene is TRBJ1-4, the V gene TRBV28; 7 bases map to TRBD1. The V gene's germline CDR1 is MDHEN and CDR2 SYDVKM. This CDR3 is 14 amino acids long. The V segment lost 10 bases and the J segment 7 bases; nucleotides outside the gene matches: 12.

V is TRBV5-5 and J is TRBJ2-2; D gene uncertain. Germline V CDR1 and CDR2: SGHKS, YYEKEE (reference sequence). The CDR3 runs to 11 residues. V was shortened by 6 bases and J by 8 bases, with 8 bases between the two germline ends. CDR3 bases: TGTGCCAGCAAGACGGAGGGGGAGCTGTTTTTT. It encodes CASKTEGELFF. Filled out from reference TRBV5-5 and TRBJ2-2, the complete variable domain reads DAGVTQSPTHLIKTRGQQVTLRCSPISGHKSVSWYQQVLGQGPQFIFQYYEKEERGRGNFPDRFSARQFPNYSSELNVNALLLGDSALYLCASKTEGELFFGEGSRLTVL.

The rearrangement joins TRBV28 to TRBJ2-2; no firm D call. Germline V CDR1 and CDR2: MDHEN, SYDVKM. Trimming removed 6 bases at V and 1 base at J, with 9 bases between. This CDR3 has 14 residues. As DNA, the CDR3 is TGTGCCAGCAGCCTCAGGCGGAACACCGGGGAGCTGTTTTTT. Its protein is CASSLRRNTGELFF.

The genes are TRBV14 and TRBJ1-5; D is possibly TRBD1 (6 bases). Deletions cut 1 base from V and 5 bases from J, with 15 bases between. CDR3 size: 16 residues. Looked up from germline, CDR1 is SGHDN and CDR2 is FVKESK. This chain's CDR3 is CASSQGPGVPYQPQHF. The CDR3, as DNA: TGTGCCAGCAGCCAAGGGCCAGGGGTTCCCTATCAGCCCCAGCATTTT. The full variable domain, rest sourced from reference TRBV14 and TRBJ1-5, is EAGVTQFPSHSVIEKGQTVTLRCDPISGHDNLYWYRRVMGKEIKFLLHFVKESKQDESGMPNNRFLAERTGGTYSTLKVQPAELEDSGVYFCASSQGPGVPYQPQHFGDGTRLSIL.

The rearrangement uses TRBV7-2 and TRBJ1-1; 8 nucleotides match TRBD1. The V and J ends lost 6 bases and 4 bases, in that order; junction bases with no gene match: 4. CDR3 length: 13 amino acids. The germline V gene has CDR1 SGHTA and CDR2 FQGNSA. The CDR3 spells CASRAGGGTEAFF. CDR3 bases: TGTGCCAGCAGGGCAGGGGGCGGCACTGAAGCTTTCTTT.

The CDR3 DNA sequence: TGTGCCAGGCCTCCTATTAGCTCTGGAAACACCATATATTTT. Encoded protein: CARPPISSGNTIYF. This chain links TRBV19 with TRBJ1-3; D remains ambiguous. CDR3 length: 14 amino acids. Germline assignment: CDR1 LNHDA and CDR2 SQIVND (reference sequence). The ends were cut back, 9 bases at V and 0 bases at J, with 12 bases in the middle.

V gene TRBV15 combines with J gene TRBJ2-7; D gene uncertain. V gave up 1 base and J gave up 3 bases, with 16 bases separating them. The germline gives CDR1 LNHNV, CDR2 YYDKDF (reference sequence). This CDR3 has 16 residues. The CDR3 reads CATSRARKTTNYEQYF. In nucleotides, the CDR3 is TGTGCCACCAGCAGAGCCCGGAAAACTACAAACTACGAGCAGTACTTC.

This chain joins TRBV5-1 and TRBJ2-5, with 7 bases lining up with TRBD2. V shed 7 bases and J 5 bases; nucleotides not matched to a gene: 11. Per germline, CDR1 SGHRS and CDR2 YFSETQ. This CDR3 comprises 14 residues. The DNA of the CDR3 is TGCGCCAGCGGCGCGATTACCGGGGGGGAGACCCAGTACTTC. Protein: CASGAITGGETQYF. The variable domain in full, completed from reference TRBV5-1 and TRBJ2-5, reads KAGVTQTPRYLIKTRGQQVTLSCSPISGHRSVSWYQQTPGQGLQFLFEYFSETQRNKGNFPGRFSGRQFSNSRSEMNVSTLELGDSALYLCASGAITGGETQYFGPGTRLLVL.

This clone is a singleton in its sample. This chain uses TRBV19 with TRBJ2-1, with TRBD1 matching over 8 bases. Germline trimming cut 3 bases from V and 4 bases from J; bases unmatched to any gene: 5. This CDR3 spans 15 amino acids. The germline CDR1 and CDR2 sequences are LNHDA and SQIVND (reference sequence). The CDR3 nucleotides are TGTGCCAGTAGTATGGGAAACAGGGGGTACAATGAGCAGTTCTTC. It specifies CASSMGNRGYNEQFF.

The CDR3 is CSVERGQRAGRSNQPQHF. CDR3 bases: TGCAGCGTTGAAAGGGGACAGCGCGCCGGGAGAAGCAATCAGCCCCAGCATTTT. The V and J genes are TRBV29-1 and TRBJ1-5; 7 nucleotides line up with TRBD1. The germline V gene encodes CDR1 SQVTM and CDR2 ANQGSEA. CDR3 length: 18 residues. V lost 2 bases to trimming and J lost 1 base; unmatched junction nucleotides: 14.

The V and J genes are TRBV6-5 and TRBJ1-5; D is possibly TRBD1 (6 bases). V dropped 6 bases and J dropped 4 bases, with 10 bases sitting between them. The CDR3 covers 13 residues. Germline assignment: CDR1 MNHEY and CDR2 SVGAGI. The CDR3 region has the DNA TGTGCCAGCAGCGGACAGCAGAATCAGCCCCAGCATTTT. This encodes CASSGQQNQPQHF.

The CDR3: CSVKGASMNTEAFF. The CDR3 nucleotides read TGCAGCGTTAAGGGGGCCTCCATGAACACTGAAGCTTTCTTT. The J gene is TRBJ1-1, the V gene TRBV29-1, with TRBD1 identical over 7 bases. In germline, CDR1 is SQVTM, CDR2 ANQGSEA. The CDR3 is made up of 14 amino acids. V dropped 5 bases and J dropped 0; count of bases not matched to a gene: 6.

The J gene is TRBJ1-6, the V gene TRBV25-1; D unclear. V lost 3 bases and J lost 7, with 7 bases in between. Germline V gene data show CDR1 as MGHDK and CDR2 as SYGVNS. This CDR3 has 13 amino acids. This CDR3 reads CASSDTGNSPLHF. In nucleotides, the CDR3 is TGTGCCAGCAGTGATACGGGAAATTCACCCCTCCACTTT.

Only one count was recorded for this clone. This chain joins TRBV9 and TRBJ2-3; possible D gene TRBD1, 5 bases. CDR1 and CDR2 from the germline V gene are SGDLS and YYNGEE. Trimming shortened V by 4 bases and J by 0 bases, and 9 bases separated the two germline ends. The CDR3 is made up of 14 amino acids. CDR3 nucleotides: TGTGCCAGCAGCTTGACAGCTAGCACAGATACGCAGTATTTT. Translation gives CASSLTASTDTQYF.

V and J are TRBV2 and TRBJ2-5; 7 positions agree with TRBD1. From germline, CDR1 is SNHLY and CDR2 FYNNEI. The CDR3 has 14 residues. V shed 10 bases, J shed 4 bases, and the junction held 12 bases outside the gene matches. Here the CDR3 DNA reads TGTGCCATCACCGGTAGGGGGCTGGGAGAGACCCAGTACTTC. Amino acids: CAITGRGLGETQYF.

This clone showed up just a few times. The rearrangement joins TRBV7-9 to TRBJ1-5; tentatively, D is TRBD1 (5 bases). The V end lost 5 bases, the J end lost 6 bases, and 8 bases lay between the germline ends. Germline V gene data show CDR1 as SEHNR and CDR2 as FQNEAQ (reference sequence). CDR3 size: 12 residues. For the CDR3, the DNA is TGTGCCAGCAGCCCCCAGGGTCAGCCCCAGCATTTT. This encodes CASSPQGQPQHF. Filled out from reference TRBV7-9 and TRBJ1-5, the complete variable domain reads DTGVSQNPRHKITKRGQNVTFRCDPISEHNRLYWYRQTLGQGPEFLTYFQNEAQLEKSRLLSDRFSAERPKGSFSTLEIQRTEQGDSAMYLCASSPQGQPQHFGDGTRLSIL.